The 8 T cell receptor beta chains in this list originate from one sample, sequenced in a study of T cell responses to AZD1222 COVID-19 vaccine. The protocol was immunoSEQ multiplex PCR, while the TCRdb copy is restricted to in-frame clones and leaves out a portion. The table shows 55,000 to 80,000 clones, with 70% to 90% occurring only once. The input for sequencing was peripheral blood, taken 28 days after the second AZD1222 dose. These receptors were taken from an adult who received the AZD1222 COVID-19 vaccine.

The rearrangement joins TRBV20-1 to TRBJ1-5, with D hard to call. The CDR3 is 14 residues long. Trimming removed 3 bases from V and 4 bases from J, with 13 bases in between. Germline V gene sequence: CDR1 DFQATT, CDR2 SNEGSKA (reference sequence). The CDR3 DNA is TGCAGTGCTAGTAGGCCTGGCTTAAATCAGCCCCAGCATTTT. Amino acid sequence: CSASRPGLNQPQHF.

The chain joins TRBV3-1 (or the pseudogene TRBV3-2) to TRBJ2-1; no reliable D call. V was shortened by 1 base and J by 12 bases, with 10 bases between the two germline ends. The length of the CDR3 is 12 residues. Germline V gene sequence: CDR1 LGHDT, CDR2 YNNKEL (reference sequence). The CDR3 DNA follows: TGTGCCAGCAGCCAAGGCAGCCTGCCGCAGTTCTTC. Amino acid sequence: CASSQGSLPQFF.

The rearrangement joins TRBV27 to TRBJ2-1; 9 bases are shared with TRBD1. The germline V gene encodes CDR1 MNHEY and CDR2 SMNVEV (reference sequence). V gave up 1 base and J gave up 4 bases; unmatched junction bases: 2. This CDR3 has 15 amino acids. CDR3 sequence: CASSLLDRGYNEQFF. For the CDR3, the DNA is TGTGCCAGCAGTTTATTGGACAGGGGTTACAATGAGCAGTTCTTC.

This clone turned up a few times. The rearrangement joins TRBV7-9 to TRBJ1-1; D may be TRBD1 (5 bases). V dropped 7 bases and J dropped 0 bases, with 12 bases sitting between them. The germline gives CDR1 SEHNR, CDR2 FQNEAQ (reference sequence). The CDR3 extends over 14 amino acids. The CDR3 DNA is TGTGCCAGCACCCGGGGGAGATTGAACACTGAAGCTTTCTTT. Translated: CASTRGRLNTEAFF. The full variable domain, rest sourced from reference TRBV7-9 and TRBJ1-1, is DTGVSQNPRHKITKRGQNVTFRCDPISEHNRLYWYRQTLGQGPEFLTYFQNEAQLEKSRLLSDRFSAERPKGSFSTLEIQRTEQGDSAMYLCASTRGRLNTEAFFGQGTRLTVV.

The chain's CDR3 is CASSLRLAENTGELFF. The CDR3 DNA sequence: TGTGCCAGCAGCTTACGGCTAGCGGAGAACACCGGGGAGCTGTTTTTT. The chain recombines TRBV5-5 with TRBJ2-2, with 7 bases aligning to TRBD2. The CDR3 totals 16 residues. Trimming took 2 bases from V and 1 from J; bases not matched to a gene: 5. Germline CDR1 reads SGHKS; CDR2 reads YYEKEE (reference sequence).

Remarks on this clone: Mismatch with germline at one junction end may stem from a read error. The genes are TRBV4-1 and TRBJ1-6, with 10 bases lining up with TRBD1. The CDR3 runs 15 residues. Germline CDR1 is MGHRA and CDR2 is YSYEKL. In DNA, the CDR3 is TGCGCCGGCAGACTGGACAGGGGGGTAGGTTCACCCCTCCACTTT. Residues: CAGRLDRGVGSPLHF.

The chain recombines TRBV7-9 with TRBJ1-1, with 7 bases identical to TRBD1. J lost 1 base, V lost 5 bases, and 4 bases had no gene match. Looked up from germline, CDR1 is SEHNR and CDR2 is FQNEAQ (reference sequence). This CDR3 is 14 amino acids long. DNA for the CDR3: TGTGCCAGCAGCCCCCGACAGGGGAACACTGAAGCTTTCTTT. This translates into CASSPRQGNTEAFF.

This clone was counted once. The gene calls are TRBV5-1 and TRBJ2-7; 9 bases are shared with TRBD2. Germline V gene lookup returns CDR1 SGHRS and CDR2 YFSETQ. The V segment lost 1 base and the J segment 2 bases; nucleotides outside the gene matches: 7. The CDR3 extends over 16 amino acids. The CDR3 is CASSLREAGGTYEQYF. The CDR3 DNA sequence: TGCGCCAGCAGCTTGCGGGAAGCGGGAGGCACCTACGAGCAGTACTTC.